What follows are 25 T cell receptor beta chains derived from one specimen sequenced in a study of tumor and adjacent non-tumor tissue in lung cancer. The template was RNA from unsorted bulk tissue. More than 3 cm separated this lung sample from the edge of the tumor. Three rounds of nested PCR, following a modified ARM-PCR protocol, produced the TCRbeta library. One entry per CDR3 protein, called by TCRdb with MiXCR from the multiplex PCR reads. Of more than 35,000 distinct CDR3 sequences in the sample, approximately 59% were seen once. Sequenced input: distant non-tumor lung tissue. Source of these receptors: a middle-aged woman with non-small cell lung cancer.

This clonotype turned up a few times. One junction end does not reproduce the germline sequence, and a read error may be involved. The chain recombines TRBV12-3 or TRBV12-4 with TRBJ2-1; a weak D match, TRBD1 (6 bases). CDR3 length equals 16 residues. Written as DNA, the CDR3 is TGTGCCAACAGTCCACCTTTACAGGGTTCCTACAATGAGCAATTCTTC. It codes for CANSPPLQGSYNEQFF.

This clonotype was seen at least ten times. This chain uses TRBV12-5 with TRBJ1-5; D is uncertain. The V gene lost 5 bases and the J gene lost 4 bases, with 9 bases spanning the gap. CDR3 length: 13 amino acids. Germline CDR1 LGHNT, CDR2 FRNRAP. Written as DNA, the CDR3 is TGTGCTAGTGGTACAGACTTGAATCAGCCCCAGCATTTT. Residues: CASGTDLNQPQHF.

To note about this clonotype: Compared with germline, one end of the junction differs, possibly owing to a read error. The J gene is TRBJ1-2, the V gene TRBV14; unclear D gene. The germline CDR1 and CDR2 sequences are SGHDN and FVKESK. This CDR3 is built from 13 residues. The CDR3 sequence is CTSSLTANYGYTF. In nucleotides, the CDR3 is TGTACCAGCAGCTTAACAGCGAACTATGGCTACACCTTC.

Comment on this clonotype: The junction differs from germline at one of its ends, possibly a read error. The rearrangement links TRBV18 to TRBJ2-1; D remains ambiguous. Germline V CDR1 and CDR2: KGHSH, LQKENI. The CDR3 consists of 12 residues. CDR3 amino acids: CASSLGRNDQFF. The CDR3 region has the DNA TGTGCCAGCTCCCTTGGTAGAAATGATCAGTTCTTC.

The CDR3 protein is CASSDEAGSCEQYF. The CDR3 nucleotides are TGTGCCAGCAGTGATGAAGCGGGGTCATGCGAGCAGTACTTC. The chain recombines TRBV6-1 with TRBJ2-7; 7 bases match TRBD2. This CDR3 is 14 amino acids long. The trim removed 3 bases at V and 6 bases at J, leaving 8 bases unmatched. Germline-derived CDR1 and CDR2 are MNHNS and SASEGT.

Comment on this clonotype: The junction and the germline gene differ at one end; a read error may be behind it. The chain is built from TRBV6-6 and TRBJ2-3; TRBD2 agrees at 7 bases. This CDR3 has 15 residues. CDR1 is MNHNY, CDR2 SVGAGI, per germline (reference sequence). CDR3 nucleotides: TGTGTCAGCAGCAAGCGGGGAGCTCTCACAGATACGCAGTATTTT. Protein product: CVSSKRGALTDTQYF.

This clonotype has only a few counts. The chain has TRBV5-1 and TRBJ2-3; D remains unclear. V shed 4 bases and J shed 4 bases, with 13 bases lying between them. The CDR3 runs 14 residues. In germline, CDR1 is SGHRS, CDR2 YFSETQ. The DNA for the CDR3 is TGCGCCAGCAGCCCCGAATTTAGTTCAGATACGCAGTATTTT. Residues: CASSPEFSSDTQYF. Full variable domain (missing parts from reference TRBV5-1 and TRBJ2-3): KAGVTQTPRYLIKTRGQQVTLSCSPISGHRSVSWYQQTPGQGLQFLFEYFSETQRNKGNFPGRFSGRQFSNSRSEMNVSTLELGDSALYLCASSPEFSSDTQYFGPGTRLTVL.

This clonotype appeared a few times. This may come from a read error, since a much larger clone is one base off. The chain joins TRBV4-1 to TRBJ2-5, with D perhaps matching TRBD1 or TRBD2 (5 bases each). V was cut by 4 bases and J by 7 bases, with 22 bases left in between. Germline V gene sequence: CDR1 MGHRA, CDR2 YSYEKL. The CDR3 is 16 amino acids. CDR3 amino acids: CASSPLDTGFYGTQYF. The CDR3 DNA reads TGCGCCAGCAGCCCTTTGGACACGGGGTTTTACGGGACCCAGTACTTC.

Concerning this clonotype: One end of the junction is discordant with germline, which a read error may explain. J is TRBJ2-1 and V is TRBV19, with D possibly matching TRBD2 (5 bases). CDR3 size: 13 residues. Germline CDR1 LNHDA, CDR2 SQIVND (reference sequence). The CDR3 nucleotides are TGTGCCAGTACTCTAGCCGGGTACAATGAGCAGTCCTTC. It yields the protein CASTLAGYNEQSF.

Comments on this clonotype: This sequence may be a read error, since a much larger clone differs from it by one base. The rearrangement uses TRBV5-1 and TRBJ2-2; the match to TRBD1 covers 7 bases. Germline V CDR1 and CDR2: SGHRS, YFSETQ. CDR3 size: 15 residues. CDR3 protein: CACSSRDSNTGELFF. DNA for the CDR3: TGCGCCTGCAGCTCCCGGGACAGTAACACCGGGGAGCTGTTTTTT. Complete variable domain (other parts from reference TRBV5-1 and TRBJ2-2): KAGVTQTPRYLIKTRGQQVTLSCSPISGHRSVSWYQQTPGQGLQFLFEYFSETQRNKGNFPGRFSGRQFSNSRSEMNVSTLELGDSALYLCACSSRDSNTGELFFGEGSRLTVL.

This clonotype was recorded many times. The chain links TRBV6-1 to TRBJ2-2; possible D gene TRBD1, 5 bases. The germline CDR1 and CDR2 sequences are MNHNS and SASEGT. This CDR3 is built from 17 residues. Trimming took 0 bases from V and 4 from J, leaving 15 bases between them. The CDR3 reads CASSEAINRFATGELFF. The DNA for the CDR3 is TGTGCCAGCAGTGAAGCGATAAACAGGTTTGCCACCGGGGAGCTGTTTTTT.

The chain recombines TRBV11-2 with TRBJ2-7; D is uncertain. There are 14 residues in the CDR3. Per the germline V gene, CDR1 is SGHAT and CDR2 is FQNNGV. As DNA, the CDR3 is TGTACAAACAGCTTAGTCTCAAACTCCTACGAGCAGTACTTC. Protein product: CTNSLVSNSYEQYF.

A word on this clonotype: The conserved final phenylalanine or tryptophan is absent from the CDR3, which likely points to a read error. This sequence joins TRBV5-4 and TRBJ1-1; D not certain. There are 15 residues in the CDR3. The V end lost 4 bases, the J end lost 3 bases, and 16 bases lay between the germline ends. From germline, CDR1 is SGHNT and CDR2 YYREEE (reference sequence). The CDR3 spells CASSGPLEGDTEAFS. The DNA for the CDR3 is TGTGCCAGCAGCGGACCTTTAGAGGGCGACACTGAAGCTTTCTCT.

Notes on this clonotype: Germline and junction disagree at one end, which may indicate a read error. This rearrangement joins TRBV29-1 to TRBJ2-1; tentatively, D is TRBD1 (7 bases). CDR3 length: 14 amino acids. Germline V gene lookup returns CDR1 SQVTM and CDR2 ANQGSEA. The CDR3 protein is CSVTAGQIYNELFF. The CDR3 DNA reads TGCAGCGTTACCGCGGGACAGATCTACAATGAGCTGTTCTTT.

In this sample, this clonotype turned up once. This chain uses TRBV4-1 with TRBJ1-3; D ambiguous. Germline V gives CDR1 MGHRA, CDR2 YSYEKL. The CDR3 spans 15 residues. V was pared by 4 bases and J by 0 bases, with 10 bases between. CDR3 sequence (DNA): TGCGCCAGCAGCCGAGCCACACGCTCTGGAAACACCATATATTTT. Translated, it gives CASSRATRSGNTIYF.

The CDR3 nucleotides are TGCAGTGTTAGTGCGCTAGCGGGGGGGTTCTACAATGAGCAGTTCTTC. Translation gives CSVSALAGGFYNEQFF. The chain has TRBV20-1 and TRBJ2-1, with 12 nucleotides matching TRBD2. This CDR3 spans 16 amino acids. CDR1 and CDR2 (germline): DFQATT, SNEGSKA (reference sequence). The ends lost 7 bases at V and 3 bases at J; junction bases unmatched: 10.

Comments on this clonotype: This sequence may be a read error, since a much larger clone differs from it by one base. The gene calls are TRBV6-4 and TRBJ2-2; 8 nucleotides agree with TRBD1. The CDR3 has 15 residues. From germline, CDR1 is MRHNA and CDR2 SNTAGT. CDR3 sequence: CASSDSSGGTRELFF. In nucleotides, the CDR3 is TGTGCCAGCAGTGACTCTTCAGGGGGCACCAGGGAGCTGTTTTTT.

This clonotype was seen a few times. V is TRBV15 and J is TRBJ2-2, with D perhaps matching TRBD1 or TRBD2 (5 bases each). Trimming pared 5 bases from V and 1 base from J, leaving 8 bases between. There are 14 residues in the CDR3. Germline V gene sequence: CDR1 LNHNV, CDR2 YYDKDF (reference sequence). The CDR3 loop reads CATSRDGNTGELFF. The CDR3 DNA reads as TGTGCCACCAGCCGGGACGGGAACACCGGGGAGCTGTTTTTT.

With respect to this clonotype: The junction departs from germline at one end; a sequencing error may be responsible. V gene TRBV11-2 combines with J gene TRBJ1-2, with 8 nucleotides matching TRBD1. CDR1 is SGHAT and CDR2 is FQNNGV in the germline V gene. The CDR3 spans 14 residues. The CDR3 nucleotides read TGTGCCAGCAGCTCGCCTCAGGGGGCCTATGGCCACATCTTC. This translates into CASSSPQGAYGHIF. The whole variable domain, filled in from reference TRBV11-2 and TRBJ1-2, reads EAGVAQSPRYKIIEKRQSVAFWCNPISGHATLYWYQQILGQGPKLLIQFQNNGVVDDSQLPKDRFSAERLKGVDSTLKIQPAKLEDSAVYLCASSSPQGAYGHIFGSGTRLTVV.

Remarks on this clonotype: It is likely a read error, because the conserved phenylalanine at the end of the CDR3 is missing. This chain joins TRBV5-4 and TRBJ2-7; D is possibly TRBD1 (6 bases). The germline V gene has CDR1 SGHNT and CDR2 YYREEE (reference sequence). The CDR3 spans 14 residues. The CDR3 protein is CASGLGAATSEQYY. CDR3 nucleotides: TGTGCCAGCGGCTTGGGGGCCGCAACATCCGAGCAGTACTAC.

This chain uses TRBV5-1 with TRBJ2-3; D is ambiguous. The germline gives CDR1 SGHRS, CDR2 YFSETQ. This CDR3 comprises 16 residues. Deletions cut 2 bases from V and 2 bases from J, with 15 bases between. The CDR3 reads CASSLYAGRNTDTQYF. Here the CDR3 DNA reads TGCGCCAGCAGCTTATATGCCGGCCGAAACACAGATACGCAGTATTTT.

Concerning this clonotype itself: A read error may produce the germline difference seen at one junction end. The CDR3, as DNA: TGCAGTGCTCTGACGGGAGGGGCCCCCAATAAGCAGTTCTTC. It translates to CSALTGGAPNKQFF. V usage is TRBV20-1 and J usage is TRBJ2-1; 8 bases agree with TRBD2. This CDR3 is 14 amino acids long. Germline CDR1 DFQATT, CDR2 SNEGSKA (reference sequence).

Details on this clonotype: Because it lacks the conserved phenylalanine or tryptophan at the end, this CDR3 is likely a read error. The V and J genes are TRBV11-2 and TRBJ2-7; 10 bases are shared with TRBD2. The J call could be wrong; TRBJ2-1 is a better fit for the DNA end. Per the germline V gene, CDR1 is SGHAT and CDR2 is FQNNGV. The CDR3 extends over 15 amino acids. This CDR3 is CASGSRNLAGDEQFL. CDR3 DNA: TGTGCCAGCGGCTCCCGGAACCTAGCGGGGGACGAGCAGTTCTTA.

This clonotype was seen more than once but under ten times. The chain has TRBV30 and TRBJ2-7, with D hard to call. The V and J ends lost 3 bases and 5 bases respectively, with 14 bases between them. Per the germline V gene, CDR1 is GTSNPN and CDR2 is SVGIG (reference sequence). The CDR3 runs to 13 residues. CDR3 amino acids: CAWSPGMGHEQYF. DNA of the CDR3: TGTGCCTGGAGCCCTGGGATGGGCCACGAGCAGTACTTC.

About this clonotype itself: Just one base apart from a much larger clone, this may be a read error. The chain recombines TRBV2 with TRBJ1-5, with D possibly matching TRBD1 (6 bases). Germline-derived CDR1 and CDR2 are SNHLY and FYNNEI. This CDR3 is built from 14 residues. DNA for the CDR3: TGTGTCAGCAGCCCTCGGGACATTTATCAGCCCCAGCATTTT. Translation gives CVSSPRDIYQPQHF.